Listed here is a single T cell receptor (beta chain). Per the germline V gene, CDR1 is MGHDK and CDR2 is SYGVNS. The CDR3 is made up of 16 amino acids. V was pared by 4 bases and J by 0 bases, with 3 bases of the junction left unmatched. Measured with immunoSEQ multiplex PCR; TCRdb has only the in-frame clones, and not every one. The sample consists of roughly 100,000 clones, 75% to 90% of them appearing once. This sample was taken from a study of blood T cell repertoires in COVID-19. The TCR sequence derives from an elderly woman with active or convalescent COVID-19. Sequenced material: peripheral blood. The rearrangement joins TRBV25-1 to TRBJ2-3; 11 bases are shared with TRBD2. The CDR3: CASSGGLAESTDTQYF. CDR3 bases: TGTGCCAGCAGTGGGGGACTAGCGGAAAGCACAGATACGCAGTATTTT.